The clone carrying this T cell receptor beta chain was detected a few times. Antigen unknown. The CDR3 is 13 amino acids. CDR1 is SGHDN and CDR2 is FVKESK in the germline V gene. Trimming cost V 1 base and J 8 bases, with 11 bases left between them. The data derive from a study of CD8+ T cells in alopecia areata. Broader study findings: Scalp specimens additionally yield sequences from normal skin's resident alphabeta T cells.

Investigators isolated RNA and reverse transcribed it into cDNA to act as the sequencing template. Profiling relied on immunoSEQ multiplex PCR, and the TCRdb table lists in-frame clones only, not all of them. The top ten clones hold roughly 0.99% of a sample with about 140,000 clones, roughly 46% of them seen once. This clonotype originated in a human donor with alopecia areata. This rearrangement joins TRBV14 to TRBJ1-2; D is unclear. The material was CD4+ T cells sorted from blood, obtained at week 0. Written as DNA, the CDR3 is TGTGCCAGCAGCCAAGTTTTATTTCGGGGCTACACCTTC. This encodes CASSQVLFRGYTF.